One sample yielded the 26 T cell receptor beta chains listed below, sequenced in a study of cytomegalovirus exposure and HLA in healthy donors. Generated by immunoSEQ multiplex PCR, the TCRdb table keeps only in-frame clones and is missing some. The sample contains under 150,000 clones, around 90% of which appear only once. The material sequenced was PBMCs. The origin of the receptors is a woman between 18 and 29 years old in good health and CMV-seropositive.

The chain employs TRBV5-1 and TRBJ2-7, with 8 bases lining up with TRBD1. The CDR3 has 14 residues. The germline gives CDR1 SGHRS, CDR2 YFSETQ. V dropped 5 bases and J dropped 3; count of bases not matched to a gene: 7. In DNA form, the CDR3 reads TGCGCCAGCAGTACTCAGGGGGCGAACTACGAGCAGTACTTC. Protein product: CASSTQGANYEQYF. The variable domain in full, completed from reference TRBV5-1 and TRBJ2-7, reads KAGVTQTPRYLIKTRGQQVTLSCSPISGHRSVSWYQQTPGQGLQFLFEYFSETQRNKGNFPGRFSGRQFSNSRSEMNVSTLELGDSALYLCASSTQGANYEQYFGPGTRLTVT.

The CDR3 DNA follows: TGTGCCAGCAGTTATGGAGCCCTTTACGAGCAGTACTTC. Amino acids: CASSYGALYEQYF. The chain recombines TRBV6-5 with TRBJ2-7; no clear D. The CDR3 length is 13 residues. The V end lost 3 bases, the J end lost 4 bases, and 10 bases lay between the germline ends. The germline CDR1 and CDR2 sequences are MNHEY and SVGAGI.

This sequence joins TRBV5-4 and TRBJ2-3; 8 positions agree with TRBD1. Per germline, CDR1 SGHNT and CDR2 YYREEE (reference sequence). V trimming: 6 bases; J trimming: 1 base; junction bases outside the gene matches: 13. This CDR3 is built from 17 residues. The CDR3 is CASTVQLTGARTDTQYF. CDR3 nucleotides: TGTGCCAGCACCGTCCAACTGACAGGGGCACGCACAGATACGCAGTATTTT.

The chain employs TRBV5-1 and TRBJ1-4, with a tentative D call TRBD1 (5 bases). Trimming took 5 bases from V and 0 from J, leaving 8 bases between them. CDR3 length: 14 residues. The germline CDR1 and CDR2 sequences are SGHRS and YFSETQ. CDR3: CASRLRATNEKLFF. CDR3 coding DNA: TGCGCCAGCAGACTCAGGGCAACTAATGAAAAACTGTTTTTT.

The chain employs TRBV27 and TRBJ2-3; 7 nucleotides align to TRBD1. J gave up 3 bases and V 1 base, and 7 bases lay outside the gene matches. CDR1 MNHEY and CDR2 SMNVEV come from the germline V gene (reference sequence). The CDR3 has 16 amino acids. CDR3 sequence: CASSLYQGVYTDTQYF. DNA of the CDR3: TGTGCCAGCAGTTTATATCAGGGGGTCTATACAGATACGCAGTATTTT.

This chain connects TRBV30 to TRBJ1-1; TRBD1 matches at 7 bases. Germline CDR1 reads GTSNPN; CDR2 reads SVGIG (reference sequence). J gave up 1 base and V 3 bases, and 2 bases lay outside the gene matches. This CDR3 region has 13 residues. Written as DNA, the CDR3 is TGTGCCTGGAGAGGACAGGCGAACACTGAAGCTTTCTTT. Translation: CAWRGQANTEAFF.

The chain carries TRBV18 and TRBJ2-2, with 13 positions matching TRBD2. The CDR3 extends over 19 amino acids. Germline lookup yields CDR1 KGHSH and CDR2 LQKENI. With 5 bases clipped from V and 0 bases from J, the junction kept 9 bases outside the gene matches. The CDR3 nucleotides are TGTGCCAGCTCATCTCAGGGACTAGCGGGGCCCGCGAACACCGGGGAGCTGTTTTTT. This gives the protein CASSSQGLAGPANTGELFF.

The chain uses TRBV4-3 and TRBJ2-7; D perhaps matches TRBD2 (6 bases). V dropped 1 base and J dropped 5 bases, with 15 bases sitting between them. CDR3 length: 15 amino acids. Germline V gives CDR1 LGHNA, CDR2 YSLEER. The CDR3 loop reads CASSQGLASYDEQYF. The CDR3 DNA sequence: TGCGCCAGCAGCCAAGGCCTAGCGAGCTACGACGAGCAGTACTTC.

CDR3 region: CASSVGHTGVVYEQYF. Written as DNA, the CDR3 is TGCGCCAGCAGCGTAGGGCACACAGGGGTCGTTTACGAGCAGTACTTC. The chain employs TRBV5-1 and TRBJ2-7; TRBD1 matches at 7 bases. The CDR3 loop spans 16 amino acids. The germline V gene encodes CDR1 SGHRS and CDR2 YFSETQ. The junction had 14 bases not matched to a gene; V was cut back by 4 bases and J by 4 bases.

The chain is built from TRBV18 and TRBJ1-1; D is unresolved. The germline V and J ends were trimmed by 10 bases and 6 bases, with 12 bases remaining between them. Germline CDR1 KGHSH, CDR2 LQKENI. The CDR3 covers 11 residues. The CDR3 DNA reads TGTGCCACCGCTGACTCCGCTGAAGCTTTCTTT. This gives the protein CATADSAEAFF. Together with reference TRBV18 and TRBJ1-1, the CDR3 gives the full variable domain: NAGVMQNPRHLVRRRGQEARLRCSPMKGHSHVYWYRQLPEEGLKFMVYLQKENIIDESGMPKERFSAEFPKEGPSILRIQQVVRGDSAAYFCATADSAEAFFGQGTRLTVV.

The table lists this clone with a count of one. CDR3: CASSIGTNKETQYF. CDR3 DNA: TGTGCCAGCAGCATCGGGACTAACAAAGAGACCCAGTACTTC. The chain employs TRBV9 and TRBJ2-5; TRBD2 matches 7 bases. The V and J ends lost 4 bases and 3 bases, in that order; junction bases with no gene match: 6. The CDR3 contains 14 residues. Germline V CDR1 and CDR2: SGDLS, YYNGEE.

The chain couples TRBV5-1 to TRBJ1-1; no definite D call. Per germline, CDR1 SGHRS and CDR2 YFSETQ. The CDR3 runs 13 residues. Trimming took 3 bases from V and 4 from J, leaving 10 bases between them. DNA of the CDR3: TGCGCCAGCAGCTCCGACCGGAGCACTGAAGCTTTCTTT. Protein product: CASSSDRSTEAFF.

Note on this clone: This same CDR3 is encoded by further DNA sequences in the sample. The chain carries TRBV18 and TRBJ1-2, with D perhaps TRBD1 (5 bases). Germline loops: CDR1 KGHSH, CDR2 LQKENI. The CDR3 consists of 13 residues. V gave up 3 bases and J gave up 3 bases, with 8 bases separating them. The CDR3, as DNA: TGTGCCAGCTCACCGGGGGGGGACTATGGCTACACCTTC. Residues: CASSPGGDYGYTF.

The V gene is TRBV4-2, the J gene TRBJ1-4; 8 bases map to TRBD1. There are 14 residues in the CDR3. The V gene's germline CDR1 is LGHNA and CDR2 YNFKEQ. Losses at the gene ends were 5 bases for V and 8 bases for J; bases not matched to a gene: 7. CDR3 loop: CASSTGQGDEKLFF. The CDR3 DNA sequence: TGTGCCAGCAGCACCGGACAGGGTGACGAAAAACTGTTTTTT.

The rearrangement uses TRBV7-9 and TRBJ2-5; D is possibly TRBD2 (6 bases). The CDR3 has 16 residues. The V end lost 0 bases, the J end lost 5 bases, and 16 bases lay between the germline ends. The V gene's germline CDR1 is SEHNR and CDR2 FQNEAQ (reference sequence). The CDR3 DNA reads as TGTGCCAGCAGCTTAGCGCTCATTAGCGGATCGGAGACCCAGTACTTC. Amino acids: CASSLALISGSETQYF. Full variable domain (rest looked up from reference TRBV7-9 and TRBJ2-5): DTGVSQNPRHKITKRGQNVTFRCDPISEHNRLYWYRQTLGQGPEFLTYFQNEAQLEKSRLLSDRFSAERPKGSFSTLEIQRTEQGDSAMYLCASSLALISGSETQYFGPGTRLLVL.

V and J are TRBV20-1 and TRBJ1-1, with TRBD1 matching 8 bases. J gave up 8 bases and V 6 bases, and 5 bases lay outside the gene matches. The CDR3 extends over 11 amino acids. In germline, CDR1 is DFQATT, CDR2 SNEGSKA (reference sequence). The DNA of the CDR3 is TGCAGTGCACCCCGACAGGGGGAAGCTTTCTTT. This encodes CSAPRQGEAFF.

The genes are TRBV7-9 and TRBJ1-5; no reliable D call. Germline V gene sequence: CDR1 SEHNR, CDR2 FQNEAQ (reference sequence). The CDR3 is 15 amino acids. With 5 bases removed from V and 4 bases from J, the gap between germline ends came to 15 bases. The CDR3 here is CASSANNGGNQPQHF. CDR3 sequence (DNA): TGTGCCAGCAGCGCGAATAACGGCGGGAATCAGCCCCAGCATTTT.

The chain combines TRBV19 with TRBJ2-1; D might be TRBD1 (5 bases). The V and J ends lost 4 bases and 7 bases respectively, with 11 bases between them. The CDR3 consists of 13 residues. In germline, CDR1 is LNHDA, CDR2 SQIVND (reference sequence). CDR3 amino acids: CASSTTRANEQFF. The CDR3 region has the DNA TGTGCCAGTAGTACCACCAGGGCTAATGAGCAGTTCTTC.

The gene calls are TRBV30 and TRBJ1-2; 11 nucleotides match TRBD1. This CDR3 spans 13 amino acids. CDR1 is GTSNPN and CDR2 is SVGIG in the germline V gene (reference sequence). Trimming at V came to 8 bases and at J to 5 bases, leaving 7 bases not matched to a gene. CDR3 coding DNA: TGTGCCGCGGACAGGGGGCGCAATTATGGCTACACCTTC. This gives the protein CAADRGRNYGYTF.

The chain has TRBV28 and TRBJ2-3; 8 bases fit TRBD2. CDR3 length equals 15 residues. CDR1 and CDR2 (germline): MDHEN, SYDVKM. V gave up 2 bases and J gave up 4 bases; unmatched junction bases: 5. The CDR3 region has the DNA TGTGCCAGCAGTTTAAACGGGAGGGCCCCAGATACGCAGTATTTT. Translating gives CASSLNGRAPDTQYF.

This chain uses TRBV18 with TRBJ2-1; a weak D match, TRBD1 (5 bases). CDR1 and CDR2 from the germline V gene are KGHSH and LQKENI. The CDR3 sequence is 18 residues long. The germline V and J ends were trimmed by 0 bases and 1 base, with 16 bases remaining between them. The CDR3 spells CASSPPYGQGQSYNEQFF. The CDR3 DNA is TGTGCCAGCTCACCACCGTACGGCCAGGGCCAATCCTACAATGAGCAGTTCTTC. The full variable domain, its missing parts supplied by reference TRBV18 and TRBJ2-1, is NAGVMQNPRHLVRRRGQEARLRCSPMKGHSHVYWYRQLPEEGLKFMVYLQKENIIDESGMPKERFSAEFPKEGPSILRIQQVVRGDSAAYFCASSPPYGQGQSYNEQFFGPGTRLTVL.

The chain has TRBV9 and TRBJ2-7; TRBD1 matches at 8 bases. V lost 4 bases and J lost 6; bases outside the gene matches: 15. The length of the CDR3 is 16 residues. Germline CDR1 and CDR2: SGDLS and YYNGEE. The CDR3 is CASSIGSRQGISEQYF. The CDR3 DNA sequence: TGTGCCAGCAGCATCGGGTCGAGACAGGGGATCTCCGAGCAGTACTTC.

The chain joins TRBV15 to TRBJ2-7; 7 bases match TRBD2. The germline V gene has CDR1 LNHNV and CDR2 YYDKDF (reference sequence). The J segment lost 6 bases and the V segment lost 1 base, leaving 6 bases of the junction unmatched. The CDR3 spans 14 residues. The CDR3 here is CATSRGLGGSEQYF. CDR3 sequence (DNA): TGTGCCACCAGCAGAGGGTTGGGAGGGAGCGAGCAGTACTTC.

The CDR3 DNA is TGTGCCAGCAGTTACTCAGAGGGCTCTGGAAACACCATATATTTT. Its translation is CASSYSEGSGNTIYF. The V gene is TRBV6-5, the J gene TRBJ1-3; D not resolved. The germline V gene has CDR1 MNHEY and CDR2 SVGAGI. V was pared by 0 bases and J by 0 bases, with 6 bases between. This CDR3 has 15 residues.

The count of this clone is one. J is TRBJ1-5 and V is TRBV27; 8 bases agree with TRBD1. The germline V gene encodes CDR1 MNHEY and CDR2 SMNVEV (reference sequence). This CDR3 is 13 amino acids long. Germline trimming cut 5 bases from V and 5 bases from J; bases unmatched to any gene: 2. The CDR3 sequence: CASSDRGDQPQHF. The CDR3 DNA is TGTGCCAGCAGTGACAGGGGAGATCAGCCCCAGCATTTT.

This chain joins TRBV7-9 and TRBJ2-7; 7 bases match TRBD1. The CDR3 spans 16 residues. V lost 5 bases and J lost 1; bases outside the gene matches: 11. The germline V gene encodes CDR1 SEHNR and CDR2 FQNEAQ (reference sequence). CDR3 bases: TGTGCCAGCAGCCCAACCTGGACAGGCCATTCCTACGAGCAGTACTTC. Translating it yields CASSPTWTGHSYEQYF.